The TCR beta chain described here comes from a study of Ad26.COV2.S vaccination and SARS-CoV-2 variants. Study overall: Once or twice, 56 days apart, Ad26.COV2.S was delivered intramuscularly.

Produced via immunoSEQ multiplex PCR; TCRdb's table is partial and in-frame only. The sample includes roughly 350,000 clones, about nine tenths of them seen just once. The treatment: some 20 received Ad26.COV2.S at low or high dose, single or two shots; 5 received placebo; per-sample allocation not given. Sampling was performed 63 days after the first vaccine or placebo injection. General study results and limits: Those who received the vaccine showed greater spike-specific TCR breadth than those given placebo. It was reported that spike-specific CD8+ and CD4+ T cell responses were substantially broad after vaccination.

On this clone itself: Its antigen is unidentified.

This sequence was found in a person aged 18-60 years who received the Ad26.COV2.S COVID-19 vaccine or a placebo. The input for sequencing was peripheral blood, taken in a trial of Ad26.COV2.S vaccine versus placebo.

The DNA for the CDR3 is TGCGCCAGCAGTGAGTCGAGGGCCGATACGCAGTATTTT. Protein: CASSESRADTQYF. The chain joins TRBV10-2 to TRBJ2-3; the D gene is possibly TRBD2 (5 bases). Per the germline V gene, CDR1 is WSHSY and CDR2 is SAAADI. V lost 0 bases and J lost 6, with 7 bases in between. The CDR3 loop spans 13 amino acids.